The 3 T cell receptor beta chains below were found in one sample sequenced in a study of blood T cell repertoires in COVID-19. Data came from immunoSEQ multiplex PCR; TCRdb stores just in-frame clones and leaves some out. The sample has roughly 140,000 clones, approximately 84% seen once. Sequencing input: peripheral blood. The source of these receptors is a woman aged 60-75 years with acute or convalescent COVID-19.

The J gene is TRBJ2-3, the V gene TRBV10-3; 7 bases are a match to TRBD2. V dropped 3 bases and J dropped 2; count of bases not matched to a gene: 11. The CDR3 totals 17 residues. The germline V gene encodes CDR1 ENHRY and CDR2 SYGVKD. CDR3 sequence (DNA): TGTGCCATCAGTGAATTCAGGGCGGGAGCGGTCACAGATACGCAGTATTTT. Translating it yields CAISEFRAGAVTDTQYF.

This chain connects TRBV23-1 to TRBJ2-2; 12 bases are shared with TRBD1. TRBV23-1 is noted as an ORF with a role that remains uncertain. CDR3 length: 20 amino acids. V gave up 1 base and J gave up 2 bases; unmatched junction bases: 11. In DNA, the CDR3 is TGCGCCAGCAGTCAATTCGGGGACAGGGGGCGCTGGGGAAACACCGGGGAGCTGTTTTTT. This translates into CASSQFGDRGRWGNTGELFF.

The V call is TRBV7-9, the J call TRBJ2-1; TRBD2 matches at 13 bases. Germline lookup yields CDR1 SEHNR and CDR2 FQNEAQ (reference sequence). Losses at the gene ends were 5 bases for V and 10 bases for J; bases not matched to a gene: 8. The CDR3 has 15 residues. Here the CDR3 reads CASSLGLAGAGEQFF. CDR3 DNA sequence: TGTGCCAGCAGCCTAGGACTAGCGGGAGCTGGCGAGCAGTTCTTC.